These 27 T cell receptor beta chains were all obtained from the same sample, sequenced in a study of vaccination effects on CD4 cells after COVID-19. ViraFEST assay sequencing came after antigen-specific CD4+ T cells were expanded with viral peptide pools. The culture ran for 10 days, and then CD4+ T cells were isolated. The participants, recipients of two vaccine doses, got either BNT162b2 or mRNA-1273. No antigen is known for these receptors. The table came from immunoSEQ multiplex PCR; TCRdb's copy has only in-frame clones and leaves some out. The sample records approximately 13,000 clones, over 60% being singletons. Specimen: CD4+ T cells from PBMCs cultured with SARS-CoV-2 spike peptides, collected after COVID-19 vaccination. The receptors come from a human donor who received a COVID-19 vaccine.

This chain uses TRBV6-2 or TRBV6-3 with TRBJ1-1; 9 positions agree with TRBD1. This CDR3 has 15 amino acids. Germline V gene sequence: CDR1 MNHEY, CDR2 SVGEGT. The V segment lost 5 bases and the J segment 5 bases; nucleotides outside the gene matches: 9. The DNA of the CDR3 is TGTGCCAGCAGTATACCCGGGACAGGGAGGACTGAAGCTTTCTTT. Its translation: CASSIPGTGRTEAFF.

V is TRBV6-5 and J is TRBJ1-5; 7 bases align to TRBD1. The CDR3 totals 15 residues. Germline CDR1 reads MNHEY; CDR2 reads SVGAGI. The V and J ends lost 7 bases and 0 bases, in that order; junction bases with no gene match: 6. The CDR3: CASILGTDSNQPQHF. CDR3 nucleotides: TGTGCCAGCATTCTAGGGACAGATAGCAATCAGCCCCAGCATTTT.

The V call is TRBV5-1, the J call TRBJ2-2; the D call may be TRBD1 or TRBD2 (5 bases each). Deletions cut 0 bases from V and 6 bases from J, with 15 bases between. This CDR3 has 16 residues. The germline V gene has CDR1 SGHRS and CDR2 YFSETQ. The DNA for the CDR3 is TGCGCCAGCAGCTTGGAGGCAGGGACCGAATCCGGGGAGCTGTTTTTT. Translation gives CASSLEAGTESGELFF.

The CDR3 bases are TGCGCCAGCAGCTGGGGAGGAGGGGATAGCACTGAAGCTTTCTTT. Protein: CASSWGGGDSTEAFF. The rearrangement links TRBV5-1 to TRBJ1-1; tentatively, D is TRBD1 (5 bases). The germline CDR1 and CDR2 sequences are SGHRS and YFSETQ. The ends were cut back, 3 bases at V and 4 bases at J, with 16 bases in the middle. The CDR3 length is 15 residues.

The genes are TRBV5-1 and TRBJ2-7; D unclear. This CDR3 is 13 amino acids long. Trimming took off 2 bases at V and 6 bases at J, with 12 bases between the two ends. Germline assignment: CDR1 SGHRS and CDR2 YFSETQ. As DNA, the CDR3 is TGCGCCAGCAGCTTACCTTTAGCCCCCGAGCAGTACTTC. Its translation: CASSLPLAPEQYF.

This clone was detected only a few times. The chain has TRBV5-1 and TRBJ1-1; 8 bases align to TRBD1. This CDR3 has 17 residues. CDR1 and CDR2 from the germline V gene are SGHRS and YFSETQ. V lost 0 bases and J lost 4; bases outside the gene matches: 11. CDR3 in amino acids: CASSLVPPGQGSTEAFF. CDR3 sequence (DNA): TGCGCCAGCAGCTTGGTCCCACCAGGACAGGGTAGCACTGAAGCTTTCTTT.

The rearrangement links TRBV4-3 to TRBJ2-1; possibly TRBD1 or TRBD2 for D (5 bases each). The CDR3 is 14 amino acids. Trimming removed 4 bases from V and 9 bases from J, with 16 bases in between. Germline CDR1 is LGHNA and CDR2 is YSLEER. The CDR3 nucleotides are TGCGCCAGCAGCCGGGACGGCCATGGTACTGAGCAGTTCTTC. This codes for CASSRDGHGTEQFF.

This chain connects TRBV18 to TRBJ2-2, with D possibly being TRBD1 (6 bases). The germline V and J ends were trimmed by 5 bases and 1 base, with 17 bases remaining between them. The CDR3 is made up of 17 amino acids. Germline V lookup: CDR1 KGHSH, CDR2 LQKENI. The CDR3 DNA follows: TGTGCCAGCTCAACACTCGGGGCAGGGGTGAACACCGGGGAGCTGTTTTTT. Translation: CASSTLGAGVNTGELFF.

The chain carries TRBV20-1 and TRBJ2-3, with 8 nucleotides matching TRBD2. Trimming took 3 bases from V and 2 from J; bases not matched to a gene: 7. The CDR3 is 15 amino acids. Germline V gene data show CDR1 as DFQATT and CDR2 as SNEGSKA (reference sequence). CDR3 sequence reads: CSASLSGSNTDTQYF. CDR3 in DNA: TGCAGTGCTAGTCTCAGCGGGAGTAACACAGATACGCAGTATTTT.

The chain links TRBV28 to TRBJ2-2; no clear D gene. V was pared by 2 bases and J by 1 base, with 5 bases between. The germline gives CDR1 MDHEN, CDR2 SYDVKM. The CDR3 is 14 residues long. CDR3 in amino acids: CASSLPRNTGELFF. DNA for the CDR3: TGTGCCAGCAGTTTACCGAGGAACACCGGGGAGCTGTTTTTT.

The chain combines TRBV5-1 with TRBJ1-3; D gene uncertain. This CDR3 spans 16 amino acids. Trimming removed 0 bases from V and 0 bases from J, with 10 bases in between. Per the germline V gene, CDR1 is SGHRS and CDR2 is YFSETQ. The CDR3 coding sequence is TGCGCCAGCAGCTTGGACCAGGTTGACTCTGGAAACACCATATATTTT. Amino acid sequence: CASSLDQVDSGNTIYF.

The rearrangement uses TRBV19 and TRBJ2-7, with 10 bases aligning to TRBD1. This CDR3 region has 19 residues. The ends lost 3 bases at V and 2 bases at J; junction bases unmatched: 16. Germline V lookup: CDR1 LNHDA, CDR2 SQIVND (reference sequence). Here the CDR3 DNA reads TGTGCCAGTAGTATCCGACCTGAGGGGACAGGGGCCTTCCCCTACGAGCAGTACTTC. Protein product: CASSIRPEGTGAFPYEQYF.

This chain connects TRBV28 to TRBJ2-3, with D maybe TRBD2 (7 bases). V was trimmed by 10 bases and J by 2 bases, leaving 13 bases between them. Germline V CDR1 and CDR2: MDHEN, SYDVKM. The CDR3 consists of 13 residues. The CDR3 sequence is CAIQRDITDTQYF. The CDR3 DNA reads as TGTGCCATCCAGCGGGACATCACAGATACGCAGTATTTT.

The chain couples TRBV18 to TRBJ1-5; D is uncertain. This CDR3 region has 14 residues. Trimming pared 8 bases from V and 0 bases from J, leaving 11 bases between. Germline V lookup: CDR1 KGHSH, CDR2 LQKENI. CDR3 protein: CASMKTNSNQPQHF. CDR3 coding DNA: TGTGCCAGCATGAAGACAAATAGCAATCAGCCCCAGCATTTT.

The V call is TRBV5-1, the J call TRBJ2-5; D is possibly TRBD2 (6 bases). This CDR3 contains 15 residues. V dropped 3 bases and J dropped 5 bases, with 17 bases sitting between them. Looked up from germline, CDR1 is SGHRS and CDR2 is YFSETQ. The CDR3 sequence is CASSSGHMEGETQYF. The CDR3 DNA reads as TGCGCCAGCAGCTCCGGACACATGGAGGGGGAGACCCAGTACTTC.

The V gene is TRBV23-1, the J gene TRBJ2-1; possibly TRBD2 for D (5 bases). TRBV23-1 qualifies as an ORF whose function is uncertain. Trimming left V 2 bases short and J 4 bases short, with 15 bases between. This CDR3 contains 16 residues. CDR3 loop: CASSQVPGIGYNEQFF. DNA for the CDR3: TGCGCCAGCAGTCAAGTTCCGGGGATCGGGTACAATGAGCAGTTCTTC.

The chain has TRBV28 and TRBJ1-1, with 8 bases that match TRBD1. CDR1 and CDR2 from the germline V gene are MDHEN and SYDVKM. V trimming: 2 bases; J trimming: 1 base; junction bases outside the gene matches: 3. The CDR3 spans 15 residues. CDR3 amino acids: CASSLPGTGNTEAFF. The CDR3 DNA follows: TGTGCCAGCAGTTTACCCGGGACAGGGAACACTGAAGCTTTCTTT.

The chain recombines TRBV4-1 with TRBJ2-1; D ambiguous. The CDR3 runs to 14 residues. Germline V gene lookup returns CDR1 MGHRA and CDR2 YSYEKL. The ends were cut back, 1 base at V and 3 bases at J, with 7 bases in the middle. The DNA of the CDR3 is TGCGCCAGCAGCCAAGTCGGCGGCTACAATGAGCAGTTCTTC. Protein product: CASSQVGGYNEQFF.

The rearrangement uses TRBV28 and TRBJ1-4; unclear D gene. The CDR3 is 10 residues long. Germline V CDR1 and CDR2: MDHEN, SYDVKM. Trimming removed 7 bases from V and 7 bases from J, with 4 bases in between. CDR3 loop: CASMSEKLFF. CDR3 coding DNA: TGTGCCAGCATGAGTGAAAAACTGTTTTTT.

The chain has TRBV5-4 and TRBJ2-3; D possibly matches TRBD1 or TRBD2 (5 bases each). This CDR3 contains 14 residues. The V gene's germline CDR1 is SGHNT and CDR2 YYREEE (reference sequence). V lost 2 bases, J lost 2 bases, and 9 bases lay in between. The CDR3 DNA follows: TGTGCCAGCAGCTTACGGGACCCCACAGATACGCAGTATTTT. It specifies CASSLRDPTDTQYF. Variable domain in full (rest from reference TRBV5-4 and TRBJ2-3): ETGVTQSPTHLIKTRGQQVTLRCSSQSGHNTVSWYQQALGQGPQFIFQYYREEENGRGNFPPRFSGLQFPNYSSELNVNALELDDSALYLCASSLRDPTDTQYFGPGTRLTVL.

CDR3 loop: CASRPSTGLWNEQFF. CDR3 DNA sequence: TGTGCCAGCAGGCCTTCGACAGGGCTCTGGAATGAGCAGTTCTTC. The chain recombines TRBV2 with TRBJ2-1; the match to TRBD1 covers 7 bases. Losses at the gene ends were 6 bases for V and 7 bases for J; bases not matched to a gene: 12. Germline V CDR1 and CDR2: SNHLY, FYNNEI. The CDR3 totals 15 residues.

The J gene is TRBJ1-1, the V gene TRBV2, with D unclear. The germline V gene has CDR1 SNHLY and CDR2 FYNNEI. The CDR3 runs 11 residues. Trimming cost V 8 bases and J 3 bases, with 7 bases left between them. CDR3 bases: TGTGCCAGCTCGATCCACACTGAAGCTTTCTTT. This sequence encodes CASSIHTEAFF.

A few counts support this clone. The chain has TRBV7-9 and TRBJ2-2, with D perhaps matching TRBD2 (6 bases). Germline V gene data show CDR1 as SEHNR and CDR2 as FQNEAQ (reference sequence). This CDR3 spans 15 amino acids. Trimming shortened V by 1 base and J by 6 bases, and 12 bases separated the two germline ends. The CDR3 DNA is TGTGCCAGCAGCTTAGTAACGGGGGTCTCCGGGGAGCTGTTTTTT. Translation: CASSLVTGVSGELFF.

The chain couples TRBV14 to TRBJ2-1; the D call may be TRBD1 or TRBD2 (5 bases each). Germline-derived CDR1 and CDR2 are SGHDN and FVKESK. Trimming stripped 4 bases from V and 5 bases from J, with 15 bases between. CDR3 size: 15 residues. As DNA, the CDR3 is TGTGCCAGCAGCCCTACCGGACGGGGACACAATGAGCAGTTCTTC. Amino acid sequence: CASSPTGRGHNEQFF.

This chain connects TRBV19 to TRBJ2-3; D remains ambiguous. The CDR3 length is 12 residues. The germline gives CDR1 LNHDA, CDR2 SQIVND (reference sequence). V lost 1 base, J lost 4 bases, and 3 bases lay in between. CDR3 nucleotides: TGTGCCAGTAGTATAGTAGCAGATACGCAGTATTTT. Encoded protein: CASSIVADTQYF.

The J gene is TRBJ2-3, the V gene TRBV19; no clear D. V dropped 6 bases and J dropped 0 bases, with 7 bases sitting between them. The germline V gene has CDR1 LNHDA and CDR2 SQIVND (reference sequence). This CDR3 has 13 amino acids. CDR3 residues: CASRAASTDTQYF. CDR3 nucleotides: TGTGCCAGTAGGGCGGCTAGCACAGATACGCAGTATTTT.

This chain uses TRBV9 with TRBJ2-2, with D possibly matching TRBD2 (6 bases). V lost 6 bases and J 4 bases, leaving 16 bases between the germline ends. The germline V gene encodes CDR1 SGDLS and CDR2 YYNGEE. The CDR3 is 15 residues long. The CDR3 DNA is TGTGCCAGCACGGGGGTCTCCGTGGGCACCGGGGAGCTGTTTTTT. Protein product: CASTGVSVGTGELFF.